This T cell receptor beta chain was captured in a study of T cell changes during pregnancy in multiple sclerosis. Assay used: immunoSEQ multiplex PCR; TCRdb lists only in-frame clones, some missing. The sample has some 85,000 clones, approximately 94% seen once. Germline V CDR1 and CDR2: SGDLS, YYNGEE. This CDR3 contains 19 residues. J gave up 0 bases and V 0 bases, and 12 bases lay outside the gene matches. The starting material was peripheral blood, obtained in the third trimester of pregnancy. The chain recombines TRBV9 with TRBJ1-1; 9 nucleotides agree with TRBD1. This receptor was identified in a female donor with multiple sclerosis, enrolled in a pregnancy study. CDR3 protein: CASSVDMGQGRPMNTEAFF. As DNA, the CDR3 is TGTGCCAGCAGCGTAGATATGGGACAGGGTAGACCCATGAACACTGAAGCTTTCTTT.